The 32 T cell receptor beta chains reported below all come from one sample, sequenced in a study of CD8 T cells in ankylosing spondylitis. TCRdb recomputed calls from the 5' RACE reads with MiXCR, one row per CDR3 protein. The sample includes just over 300,000 distinct CDR3 sequences, less than 25% of them seen just once. Material for sequencing was blood, either unsorted or a sorted T cell fraction (not recorded which). The receptors come from a female donor with ankylosing spondylitis or in good health (not recorded which).

This rearrangement joins TRBV13 to TRBJ2-7; the match to TRBD2 covers 7 bases. This CDR3 has 13 amino acids. V was pared by 5 bases and J by 6 bases, with 7 bases of the junction left unmatched. Germline assignment: CDR1 PRHDT and CDR2 FYEKMQ (reference sequence). CDR3 region: CASSLYAGVEQYF. Here the CDR3 DNA reads TGTGCCAGCAGCCTTTATGCGGGGGTCGAGCAGTACTTC.

This clonotype has more than one count but fewer than ten. The J gene is TRBJ1-5, the V gene TRBV20-1; 9 positions match TRBD1. J was trimmed by 2 bases and V by 5 bases; bases with no gene match: 10. The CDR3 covers 16 residues. Germline V CDR1 and CDR2: DFQATT, SNEGSKA (reference sequence). The CDR3 here is CSAPGQGSWGNQPQHF. The CDR3 DNA sequence: TGCAGTGCTCCCGGACAGGGGAGTTGGGGCAATCAGCCCCAGCATTTT.

This clonotype has only a few counts. This chain uses TRBV6-5 with TRBJ2-7; 11 nucleotides align to TRBD2. The germline V gene encodes CDR1 MNHEY and CDR2 SVGAGI. The CDR3 runs 15 residues. The V and J ends lost 2 bases and 6 bases, in that order; junction bases with no gene match: 6. The chain's CDR3 is CASSYRTSGRGEQYF. The CDR3 DNA sequence: TGTGCCAGCAGTTACCGGACTAGCGGGCGGGGCGAGCAGTACTTC.

This chain connects TRBV20-1 to TRBJ2-5, with D tentatively TRBD1 (6 bases). Per the germline V gene, CDR1 is DFQATT and CDR2 is SNEGSKA (reference sequence). The CDR3 spans 13 residues. V was clipped by 6 bases and J by 1 base, with 12 bases between them. Here the CDR3 DNA reads TGCAGTGCCCCCGGGACATCCCAAGAGACCCAGTACTTC. This translates into CSAPGTSQETQYF.

This clonotype was observed a handful of times. The chain carries TRBV5-1 and TRBJ2-3; TRBD2 matches at 7 bases. The CDR3 is made up of 17 amino acids. After removal of 0 bases from V and 0 bases from J, the junction contained 7 bases not matched to a gene. Per the germline V gene, CDR1 is SGHRS and CDR2 is YFSETQ. The CDR3 reads CASSLGVGRWSTDTQYF. DNA for the CDR3: TGCGCCAGCAGCTTGGGGGTCGGGAGGTGGAGCACAGATACGCAGTATTTT. Full variable domain (missing parts from reference TRBV5-1 and TRBJ2-3): KAGVTQTPRYLIKTRGQQVTLSCSPISGHRSVSWYQQTPGQGLQFLFEYFSETQRNKGNFPGRFSGRQFSNSRSEMNVSTLELGDSALYLCASSLGVGRWSTDTQYFGPGTRLTVL.

This clonotype was recorded a few times. The chain combines TRBV7-9 with TRBJ2-7, with D maybe TRBD2 (5 bases). The CDR3 is 13 amino acids. Germline V gene data show CDR1 as SEHNR and CDR2 as FQNEAQ (reference sequence). V lost 5 bases and J 4 bases, leaving 12 bases between the germline ends. Here the CDR3 DNA reads TGTGCCAGCAGCCTTTCTTGGGAGTACGAGCAGTACTTC. Amino acids: CASSLSWEYEQYF. The whole variable domain, filled in from reference TRBV7-9 and TRBJ2-7, reads DTGVSQNPRHKITKRGQNVTFRCDPISEHNRLYWYRQTLGQGPEFLTYFQNEAQLEKSRLLSDRFSAERPKGSFSTLEIQRTEQGDSAMYLCASSLSWEYEQYFGPGTRLTVT.

This clonotype is medium-sized. This chain uses TRBV29-1 with TRBJ2-1; maybe TRBD2 (5 bases). CDR1 is SQVTM, CDR2 ANQGSEA, per germline. The CDR3 runs to 12 residues. Trimming cost V 3 bases and J 7 bases, with 10 bases left between them. Written as DNA, the CDR3 is TGCAGCGTTGACTCACTAGGAAATGAGCAGTTCTTC. Protein sequence: CSVDSLGNEQFF.

The sample holds many counts of this clonotype. The V gene is TRBV29-1, the J gene TRBJ2-7, with 14 positions matching TRBD2. The CDR3 consists of 13 residues. The germline V gene has CDR1 SQVTM and CDR2 ANQGSEA. CDR3 protein: CSAGTSGSYEQYF. DNA for the CDR3: TGCAGTGCCGGGACTAGCGGGAGCTACGAGCAGTACTTC.

In this sample, this clonotype turned up a few times. The chain joins TRBV11-3 to TRBJ2-5; no reliable D call. Trimming removed 4 bases at V and 1 base at J, with 13 bases between. Germline lookup yields CDR1 SGHNT and CDR2 YENEEA. The CDR3 extends over 15 amino acids. The CDR3 coding sequence is TGTGCCAGCAGCTCTCGGTTCGGCGGCCAAGAGACCCAGTACTTC. Residues: CASSSRFGGQETQYF.

V usage is TRBV5-5 and J usage is TRBJ2-7, with D unclear. CDR1 is SGHKS, CDR2 YYEKEE, per germline (reference sequence). Trimming removed 2 bases from V and 2 bases from J, with 11 bases in between. The CDR3 extends over 14 amino acids. Written as DNA, the CDR3 is TGTGCCAGCAGCTTTTCCTCCAGACCCTACGAGCAGTACTTC. Residues: CASSFSSRPYEQYF.

The chain employs TRBV12-3 or TRBV12-4 and TRBJ2-7, with 10 bases lining up with TRBD2. The CDR3 length is 18 residues. V lost 1 base and J lost 4; bases outside the gene matches: 13. The chain's CDR3 is CASSLEGGGWTSGYEQYF. The CDR3 nucleotides are TGTGCCAGCAGTTTAGAGGGGGGCGGATGGACTAGCGGTTACGAGCAGTACTTC.

The chain has TRBV24-1 and TRBJ2-1; TRBD2 matches 13 bases. This CDR3 is 15 amino acids long. After removal of 7 bases from V and 8 bases from J, the junction contained 7 bases not matched to a gene. Germline CDR1 and CDR2: KGHDR and SFDVKD. The CDR3 DNA reads TGTGCCACCAGCTCTGGACTAGCGGGAGTCTATGAGCAGTTCTTC. Translating gives CATSSGLAGVYEQFF.

This clonotype turned up a few times. This chain uses TRBV20-1 with TRBJ1-6; TRBD1 aligns across 8 bases. Germline CDR1 is DFQATT and CDR2 is SNEGSKA (reference sequence). The length of the CDR3 is 16 residues. The ends lost 0 bases at V and 7 bases at J; junction bases unmatched: 8. The CDR3 protein is CSARDQKDRANSPLHF. DNA for the CDR3: TGCAGTGCTAGAGATCAGAAGGACAGGGCCAATTCACCCCTCCACTTT.

This chain connects TRBV30 to TRBJ2-1; maybe TRBD2 (6 bases). The CDR3 has 13 residues. V shed 3 bases and J shed 6 bases, with 12 bases lying between them. CDR1 and CDR2 (germline): GTSNPN, SVGIG (reference sequence). The CDR3 bases are TGTGCCTGGAGCGGGAGCTTGGGCAATGAGCAGTTCTTC. Protein product: CAWSGSLGNEQFF.

There are a few counts of this clonotype. At one end, the junction sequence differs from germline, possibly due to a read error. The V gene is TRBV5-1, the J gene TRBJ1-2, with D tentatively TRBD1 (5 bases). The CDR3 totals 11 residues. From germline, CDR1 is SGHRS and CDR2 YFSETQ. The CDR3 DNA follows: TGCGCCAGCACCAGGGACGGTCCGTACTCCTTC. As protein: CASTRDGPYSF.

This clonotype turned up a few times. One end of the junction fails to match germline, which may point to a read error. This chain uses TRBV20-1 with TRBJ2-3; 11 nucleotides match TRBD2. Germline CDR1 DFQATT, CDR2 SNEGSKA (reference sequence). CDR3 size: 16 residues. The CDR3 region is CSASQLAGAGTDTQYF. CDR3 DNA: TGCAGCGCTAGTCAACTAGCGGGAGCGGGTACAGATACGCAGTATTTT.

Concerning this clonotype: The junction does not match germline at one end; this may be a read error. This chain joins TRBV7-3 and TRBJ2-6, with 8 bases aligning to TRBD1. Germline lookup yields CDR1 SGHTA and CDR2 FQGTGA. There are 19 residues in the CDR3. CDR3 region: CACRIRSGGRSSGANVLTF. In DNA form, the CDR3 reads TGTGCCTGCAGGATCCGATCAGGGGGCCGTAGCTCTGGGGCCAACGTCCTGACTTTC. Based on the CDR3 plus reference TRBV7-3 and TRBJ2-6, the full variable domain is GAGVSQTPSNKVTEKGKYVELRCDPISGHTALYWYRQSLGQGPEFLIYFQGTGAADDSGLPNDRFFAVRPEGSVSTLKIQRTERGDSAVYLCACRIRSGGRSSGANVLTFGAGSRLTVL.

This clonotype was seen more than once but under ten times. The genes are TRBV7-6 and TRBJ2-3, with 14 bases fitting TRBD2. In germline, CDR1 is SGHVS, CDR2 FNYEAQ. The junction had 3 bases not matched to a gene; V was cut back by 3 bases and J by 4 bases. The CDR3 covers 16 residues. CDR3 coding DNA: TGTGCCAGCAGCTTCCGACTAGCGGGAGGGGCAGATACGCAGTATTTT. Its protein product is CASSFRLAGGADTQYF.

In this sample, this clonotype turned up many times. The chain recombines TRBV29-1 with TRBJ2-5; 7 bases fit TRBD1. The CDR3 has 13 residues. V shed 2 bases and J 5 bases; nucleotides not matched to a gene: 5. Germline CDR1 and CDR2: SQVTM and ANQGSEA. CDR3 loop: CSVERGRGETQYF. Here the CDR3 DNA reads TGCAGCGTTGAAAGGGGGCGCGGGGAGACCCAGTACTTC.

The chain recombines TRBV20-1 with TRBJ1-2, with no clear D. This CDR3 spans 13 amino acids. Germline V CDR1 and CDR2: DFQATT, SNEGSKA (reference sequence). This CDR3 reads CSAYPLRSEGYTF. The CDR3, as DNA: TGCAGCGCTTACCCCCTACGATCGGAGGGCTACACCTTC.

This rearrangement joins TRBV5-1 to TRBJ2-1, with 12 nucleotides matching TRBD2. The germline gives CDR1 SGHRS, CDR2 YFSETQ. The CDR3 contains 17 residues. The junction had 12 bases not matched to a gene; V was cut back by 4 bases and J by 7 bases. The CDR3 DNA follows: TGCGCCAGCAGCCCGGTTCTAGCGGGAGGGCCGAAGAATGAGCAGTTCTTC. Translated, it gives CASSPVLAGGPKNEQFF.

The rearrangement uses TRBV12-3 or TRBV12-4 and TRBJ1-1, with TRBD1 identical over 7 bases. The V and J ends lost 1 base and 13 bases, in that order; junction bases with no gene match: 9. This CDR3 contains 13 residues. The CDR3 loop reads CASSLETGNKVFF. The CDR3 bases are TGTGCCAGCAGTTTAGAGACAGGGAATAAGGTTTTCTTT.

V and J are TRBV6-1 and TRBJ2-2, with TRBD2 identical over 10 bases. V shed 5 bases, J shed 5 bases, and the junction held 5 bases outside the gene matches. The V gene's germline CDR1 is MNHNS and CDR2 SASEGT. This CDR3 region has 15 residues. Here the CDR3 reads CASSPGLAATGELFF. Here the CDR3 DNA reads TGTGCCAGCAGTCCCGGACTAGCGGCAACCGGGGAGCTGTTTTTT.

The chain combines TRBV5-4 with TRBJ2-1, with 9 bases aligning to TRBD2. V trimming: 9 bases; J trimming: 8 bases; junction bases outside the gene matches: 6. Germline CDR1 and CDR2: SGHNT and YYREEE (reference sequence). The CDR3 covers 12 residues. The CDR3 bases are TGTGCCATTAGCGGGAGTATGGATGAGCAGTTCTTC. Translation: CAISGSMDEQFF.

This clonotype has just a few counts. V usage is TRBV24-1 and J usage is TRBJ2-1; D ambiguous. The V end was cut by 4 bases, the J end by 8 bases, with 11 bases between. The CDR3 spans 13 residues. Germline assignment: CDR1 KGHDR and CDR2 SFDVKD. CDR3 DNA sequence: TGTGCCACCAGTGACCCTGGGAAGGATGAGCAGTTCTTC. Amino acid sequence: CATSDPGKDEQFF.

The genes are TRBV7-2 and TRBJ2-7; D is unclear. Germline lookup yields CDR1 SGHTA and CDR2 FQGNSA. V shed 2 bases and J shed 1 base, with 9 bases lying between them. The length of the CDR3 is 14 residues. The chain's CDR3 is CASSLLLRSYEQYF. CDR3 nucleotides: TGTGCCAGCAGCTTACTTCTCAGATCCTACGAGCAGTACTTC.

This clonotype was detected ten times or more. V and J are TRBV19 and TRBJ1-1; no reliable D call. The V gene lost 3 bases and the J gene lost 0 bases, with 8 bases spanning the gap. Germline-derived CDR1 and CDR2 are LNHDA and SQIVND (reference sequence). CDR3 length: 14 amino acids. The CDR3 coding sequence is TGTGCCAGTAGTATTCTTGGGGTGAACACTGAAGCTTTCTTT. Protein sequence: CASSILGVNTEAFF.

Only a few counts were recorded for this clonotype. This rearrangement joins TRBV20-1 to TRBJ2-7, with 10 bases identical to TRBD2. CDR3 length: 15 residues. Germline V gene data show CDR1 as DFQATT and CDR2 as SNEGSKA (reference sequence). Unmatched junction bases numbered 8, after V lost 3 bases and J lost 3 bases. The chain's CDR3 is CSASASGRAFYEQYF. CDR3 coding DNA: TGCAGTGCTAGCGCGAGCGGGAGGGCTTTCTACGAGCAGTACTTC.

This clonotype was recorded at least ten times. The chain couples TRBV12-3 or TRBV12-4 to TRBJ1-1; the match to TRBD1 covers 7 bases. Germline trimming cut 7 bases from V and 5 bases from J; bases unmatched to any gene: 10. The CDR3 is 14 residues long. CDR3 DNA: TGTGCCAGCAACTCAAACAGGGGTCGAACTGAAGCTTTCTTT. Its protein product is CASNSNRGRTEAFF.

V usage is TRBV30 and J usage is TRBJ1-3, with D uncertain. Germline values: CDR1 GTSNPN, CDR2 SVGIG (reference sequence). V was trimmed by 1 base and J by 2 bases, leaving 6 bases between them. The CDR3 is 13 residues long. CDR3 region: CAWSATTGNTIYF. The CDR3 nucleotides read TGTGCCTGGAGTGCAACAACTGGAAACACCATATATTTT.

This clonotype showed up just a few times. The chain couples TRBV7-2 to TRBJ2-3; no reliable D call. CDR1 and CDR2 (germline): SGHTA, FQGNSA. The V end lost 1 base, the J end lost 2 bases, and 10 bases lay between the germline ends. The CDR3 length is 15 residues. The CDR3 DNA reads TGTGCCAGCAGCTTAGGGCCTTCCTACACAGATACGCAGTATTTT. It codes for CASSLGPSYTDTQYF.

This clonotype was detected ten times or more. This chain joins TRBV9 and TRBJ2-5; 7 bases are a match to TRBD1. The germline gives CDR1 SGDLS, CDR2 YYNGEE. The CDR3 has 13 residues. The V gene end was trimmed by 6 bases and the J gene end by 4 bases; junction bases not matched to a gene: 6. The CDR3 is CASNQQGTETQYF. CDR3 nucleotides: TGTGCCAGCAATCAACAGGGGACAGAGACCCAGTACTTC.